The present TCR beta chain was sequenced within a study of CD8+ T cells in alopecia areata. It was cDNA, reverse transcribed from extracted RNA, that served as the sequencing template. TCRdb's copy holds only in-frame clones and misses some; the assay was immunoSEQ multiplex PCR. The sample carries tens of thousands of clones, about 71% recorded once. Treatment described: oral pan-JAK inhibitor, 5-10 mg twice daily. The study team obtained lesional scalp punch biopsies and peripheral blood from alopecia areata patients. Sequences were derived from CD8+ T cells sorted from blood, sampled at week 24, from a patient treated with tofacitinib. This receptor was identified in a human donor with alopecia areata.

The CDR3 DNA sequence: TGTGCCAGCAGCTTAGGTGACAGGAACACCGGGGAGCTGTTTTTT. It codes for CASSLGDRNTGELFF. The chain carries TRBV7-9 and TRBJ2-2; weak D call: TRBD1 (5 bases). CDR3 length: 15 amino acids. Trimming removed 1 base at V and 1 base at J, with 7 bases between. Germline CDR1 SEHNR, CDR2 FQNEAQ (reference sequence).